The 23 T cell receptor beta chains below come from one sample, sequenced in a study of T cell changes during pregnancy in multiple sclerosis. The assay was immunoSEQ multiplex PCR, and TCRdb's table has in-frame clones only and misses some. The sample has tens of thousands of clones, approximately 90% seen once. The specimen comprised peripheral blood, sampled in the first trimester of pregnancy. The receptors stem from a female donor with multiple sclerosis, enrolled in a pregnancy study.

The CDR3 DNA reads TGTGCTAGTGGTCCCCCCCAGGGCCCCTCCTACAATGAGCAGTTCTTC. This gives the protein CASGPPQGPSYNEQFF. The chain couples TRBV12-5 to TRBJ2-1; maybe TRBD1 (5 bases). Trimming took 5 bases from V and 0 from J, leaving 14 bases between them. This CDR3 is built from 16 residues. Germline CDR1 LGHNT, CDR2 FRNRAP.

V gene TRBV28 combines with J gene TRBJ1-2; the D is unclear. The CDR3 is 13 residues long. The V end was cut by 3 bases, the J end by 8 bases, with 13 bases between. CDR1 is MDHEN, CDR2 SYDVKM, per germline. CDR3 protein: CASSFILGYGYTF. The CDR3 DNA reads TGTGCCAGCAGTTTCATACTAGGGTACGGCTACACCTTC.

This chain uses TRBV10-2 with TRBJ2-7; weak D call: TRBD1 (6 bases). With 11 bases removed from V and 2 bases from J, the gap between germline ends came to 10 bases. The CDR3 runs 11 residues. Germline V gives CDR1 WSHSY, CDR2 SAAADI. CDR3 loop: CAGRDTYEQYF. CDR3 coding DNA: TGCGCCGGCCGGGACACCTACGAGCAGTACTTC.

This clone came up many times. This chain connects TRBV7-3 to TRBJ2-5; D is ambiguous. CDR3 size: 13 residues. The germline V gene encodes CDR1 SGHTA and CDR2 FQGTGA. Trimming removed 1 base at V and 2 bases at J, with 5 bases between. The CDR3 reads CASSLRQQETQYF. CDR3 coding DNA: TGTGCCAGCAGCTTAAGGCAGCAAGAGACCCAGTACTTC.

The V call is TRBV19, the J call TRBJ2-3, with D possibly being TRBD1 (5 bases). CDR1 is LNHDA, CDR2 SQIVND, per germline (reference sequence). Trimming removed 3 bases from V and 5 bases from J, with 9 bases in between. This CDR3 region has 13 residues. The CDR3 sequence: CASSMAREDTQYF. CDR3 in DNA: TGTGCCAGTAGTATGGCCAGGGAAGATACGCAGTATTTT.

The V gene is TRBV7-8, the J gene TRBJ1-1, with D unresolved. V was clipped by 2 bases and J by 0 bases, with 4 bases between them. Germline values: CDR1 SGHVS, CDR2 FQNEAQ. CDR3 length: 13 amino acids. Here the CDR3 DNA reads TGTGCCAGCAGCTTACGTTTGAACACTGAAGCTTTCTTT. Translated: CASSLRLNTEAFF.

CDR3 coding DNA: TGTGCCAGCAGCGCCCTCTTAGCGGGAAGGAGGGACGGGGAGCTGTTTTTT. Its protein product is CASSALLAGRRDGELFF. The gene calls are TRBV9 and TRBJ2-2; 8 bases align to TRBD2. The CDR3 spans 17 residues. CDR1 and CDR2 from the germline V gene are SGDLS and YYNGEE. The trim removed 3 bases at V and 7 bases at J, leaving 14 bases unmatched. The variable domain in full, completed from reference TRBV9 and TRBJ2-2, reads DSGVTQTPKHLITATGQRVTLRCSPRSGDLSVYWYQQSLDQGLQFLIQYYNGEERAKGNILERFSAQQFPDLHSELNLSSLELGDSALYFCASSALLAGRRDGELFFGEGSRLTVL.

This sequence joins TRBV5-1 and TRBJ1-2, with D possibly being TRBD1 (5 bases). Germline CDR1 SGHRS, CDR2 YFSETQ. Trimming stripped 0 bases from V and 5 bases from J, with 23 bases between. This CDR3 contains 18 residues. The CDR3 DNA reads TGCGCCAGCAGCTTGGGGGGGGGAGAGGCATTCGGGACGTATGGCTACACCTTC. Its protein product is CASSLGGGEAFGTYGYTF.

The chain recombines TRBV11-2 with TRBJ1-6, with D possibly TRBD1 on 5 matching bases. The CDR3 covers 14 residues. Trimming took off 5 bases at V and 7 bases at J, with 12 bases between the two ends. Germline V lookup: CDR1 SGHAT, CDR2 FQNNGV. CDR3 nucleotide sequence: TGTGCCAGCAGCGTCCCAGGGAAGAATTCACCCCTCCACTTT. This translates into CASSVPGKNSPLHF.

CDR3 DNA sequence: TGTGCCACCAGCAGAGATCCGGAGGTTTATAATTCACCCCTCCACTTT. This encodes CATSRDPEVYNSPLHF. The chain couples TRBV15 to TRBJ1-6; no clear D gene. Germline V lookup: CDR1 LNHNV, CDR2 YYDKDF (reference sequence). The V gene lost 0 bases and the J gene lost 4 bases, with 10 bases spanning the gap. CDR3 length: 16 amino acids.

The genes are TRBV19 and TRBJ2-1; 9 nucleotides align to TRBD2. CDR1 is LNHDA, CDR2 SQIVND, per germline (reference sequence). V shed 2 bases, J shed 15 bases, and the junction held 23 bases outside the gene matches. The CDR3 loop spans 18 amino acids. For the CDR3, the DNA is TGTGCCAGTAGTATAACACTAACTAGCGGGTGGGAGAAAAGCTTGGCGTTCTTC. This codes for CASSITLTSGWEKSLAFF.

V usage is TRBV18 and J usage is TRBJ2-5; TRBD1 agrees at 10 bases. V lost 3 bases to trimming and J lost 4 bases; unmatched junction nucleotides: 5. The germline V gene encodes CDR1 KGHSH and CDR2 LQKENI. This CDR3 has 15 amino acids. DNA of the CDR3: TGTGCCAGCTCACCCGACAGGGGGCTTGGAGAGACCCAGTACTTC. Its translation is CASSPDRGLGETQYF. The complete variable domain, with remaining parts taken from reference TRBV18 and TRBJ2-5, reads NAGVMQNPRHLVRRRGQEARLRCSPMKGHSHVYWYRQLPEEGLKFMVYLQKENIIDESGMPKERFSAEFPKEGPSILRIQQVVRGDSAAYFCASSPDRGLGETQYFGPGTRLLVL.

This chain links TRBV5-1 with TRBJ1-4, with TRBD1 matching 8 bases. Germline V gene lookup returns CDR1 SGHRS and CDR2 YFSETQ. CDR3 length equals 16 residues. The V gene end was trimmed by 2 bases and the J gene end by 5 bases; junction bases not matched to a gene: 8. The CDR3 spells CASSLTPDRANEKLFF. Written as DNA, the CDR3 is TGCGCCAGCAGCTTAACCCCGGACAGGGCAAATGAAAAACTGTTTTTT.

The rearrangement links TRBV7-3 to TRBJ1-1; D is unclear. The CDR3 loop spans 13 amino acids. Trimming removed 3 bases from V and 0 bases from J, with 5 bases in between. Germline assignment: CDR1 SGHTA and CDR2 FQGTGA. This CDR3 reads CASSFRMNTEAFF. As DNA, the CDR3 is TGTGCCAGCAGCTTTCGTATGAACACTGAAGCTTTCTTT. The variable domain in full, with the rest retrieved from reference TRBV7-3 and TRBJ1-1, is GAGVSQTPSNKVTEKGKYVELRCDPISGHTALYWYRQSLGQGPEFLIYFQGTGAADDSGLPNDRFFAVRPEGSVSTLKIQRTERGDSAVYLCASSFRMNTEAFFGQGTRLTVV.

This clone was observed a single time. The rearrangement uses TRBV5-4 and TRBJ2-7; D is unclear. The CDR3 has 14 residues. Germline lookup yields CDR1 SGHNT and CDR2 YYREEE (reference sequence). V lost 1 base to trimming and J lost 7 bases, with 15 bases between them. CDR3 protein: CASSLSGSLQEQYF. The CDR3 region has the DNA TGTGCCAGCAGCTTGTCAGGTAGTCTCCAAGAGCAGTACTTC.

The DNA for the CDR3 is TGTGCCTCCCCGGTCTATGGCTACACCTTC. Protein: CASPVYGYTF. The chain joins TRBV2 to TRBJ1-2; D gene unclear. The CDR3 is made up of 10 amino acids. V was trimmed by 11 bases and J by 4 bases, leaving 8 bases between them. Germline CDR1 and CDR2: SNHLY and FYNNEI. Together with reference TRBV2 and TRBJ1-2, the CDR3 gives the full variable domain: EPEVTQTPSHQVTQMGQEVILRCVPISNHLYFYWYRQILGQKVEFLVSFYNNEISEKSEIFDDQFSVERPDGSNFTLKIRSTKLEDSAMYFCASPVYGYTFGSGTRLTVV.

The chain employs TRBV5-4 and TRBJ1-1, with a tentative D call TRBD1 (5 bases). The V and J ends lost 2 bases and 0 bases respectively, with 11 bases between them. The CDR3 has 15 residues. CDR1 SGHNT and CDR2 YYREEE come from the germline V gene (reference sequence). CDR3 bases: TGTGCCAGCAGCTTACAGGTTAGGATGAACACTGAAGCTTTCTTT. Translated: CASSLQVRMNTEAFF.

The chain is built from TRBV5-6 and TRBJ2-7; TRBD1 matches 9 bases. With V trimmed by 4 bases and J by 6 bases, 11 bases remained unmatched. CDR3 length: 15 amino acids. Germline lookup yields CDR1 SGHDT and CDR2 YYEEEE. The CDR3 bases are TGTGCCAGCAGCGGGACCGGGACAGGGTTCGGCGAGCAGTACTTC. This gives the protein CASSGTGTGFGEQYF.

This clone occurred a few times. V gene TRBV6-5 combines with J gene TRBJ1-2; 7 bases map to TRBD1. The J segment lost 7 bases and the V segment lost 6 bases, leaving 8 bases of the junction unmatched. The germline V gene has CDR1 MNHEY and CDR2 SVGAGI. There are 13 residues in the CDR3. The CDR3 spells CASRPTGMGGYTF. The DNA of the CDR3 is TGTGCCAGCAGACCGACAGGGATGGGTGGCTACACCTTC.

This clone was counted a few times. The genes are TRBV30 and TRBJ1-1, with D possibly matching TRBD1 (5 bases). The CDR3 extends over 14 amino acids. V gave up 3 bases and J gave up 1 base, with 12 bases separating them. Germline V CDR1 and CDR2: GTSNPN, SVGIG (reference sequence). For the CDR3, the DNA is TGTGCCTGGAGGGGAGGGGTTTGGAACACTGAAGCTTTCTTT. It yields the protein CAWRGGVWNTEAFF. Complete variable domain (other parts from reference TRBV30 and TRBJ1-1): SQTIHQWPATLVQPVGSPLSLECTVEGTSNPNLYWYRQAAGRGLQLLFYSVGIGQISSEVPQNLSASRPQDRQFILSSKKLLLSDSGFYLCAWRGGVWNTEAFFGQGTRLTVV.

J is TRBJ2-7 and V is TRBV19, with D perhaps matching TRBD2 (5 bases). Germline assignment: CDR1 LNHDA and CDR2 SQIVND (reference sequence). The CDR3 has 14 amino acids. The V end lost 5 bases, the J end lost 0 bases, and 11 bases lay between the germline ends. The CDR3 coding sequence is TGTGCCAGTAGTCTGGACTGGAGCTCCTACGAGCAGTACTTC. It is translated as CASSLDWSSYEQYF.

The rearrangement joins TRBV7-2 to TRBJ2-2; 11 nucleotides align to TRBD2. Germline V gives CDR1 SGHTA, CDR2 FQGNSA. V was clipped by 5 bases and J by 6 bases; unmatched bases: 5. This CDR3 region has 15 residues. The CDR3 DNA follows: TGTGCCAGCAGCCCACTAGCGGGGGCCCCCGGGGAGCTGTTTTTT. Its translation: CASSPLAGAPGELFF.

The V and J genes are TRBV11-3 and TRBJ2-7, with no clear D. Deletions cut 5 bases from V and 6 bases from J, with 17 bases between. Germline lookup yields CDR1 SGHNT and CDR2 YENEEA. The CDR3 covers 14 residues. CDR3 nucleotides: TGTGCCAGCAGCCCGCGGCAAACACTGTTCGAGCAGTACTTC. This codes for CASSPRQTLFEQYF. Together with reference TRBV11-3 and TRBJ2-7, the CDR3 gives the full variable domain: EAGVVQSPRYKIIEKKQPVAFWCNPISGHNTLYWYLQNLGQGPELLIRYENEEAVDDSQLPKDRFSAERLKGVDSTLKIQPAELGDSAVYLCASSPRQTLFEQYFGPGTRLTVT.